The source of this TCR beta chain is a study of post-analysis software for immune sequencing data. As regards this clonotype: Its antigen is not known.

The study, taken as a whole, reports: Patients had higher frequencies than controls of roughly five TRBV segments, including TRBV5-6, TRBV5-1 and TRBV20-1.

The TCR beta cDNA libraries contained unique molecular identifiers. About 500,000 cDNA molecules were obtained per 1 to 10 million input T cells. TCRdb redid the calling of the PCR reads with MiXCR, one entry per CDR3 protein. Of 650,000 to 850,000 distinct CDR3 sequences detected, around 46% appear once; the ten largest clones hold around 4.7%. Per the germline V gene, CDR1 is SQVTM and CDR2 is ANQGSEA. Deletions cut 7 bases from V and 0 bases from J, with 16 bases between. The CDR3 covers 15 residues. The chain carries TRBV29-1 and TRBJ2-4; possible D gene TRBD1, 6 bases. The sample consisted of blood. The receptor's source is a girl between 10 and 17 years old with multiple sclerosis. CDR3 sequence: CSGGNRARAKNIQYF. In DNA form, the CDR3 reads TGCAGCGGGGGGAACAGGGCCAGAGCCAAAAACATTCAGTACTTC.